These T cell receptor beta chains were read from a single sample in a study of T cells in Graves' hyperthyroidism and ophthalmopathy. TCRdb processed the multiplex PCR reads anew with MiXCR; each CDR3 protein has one entry. The top ten clones hold approximately 8.7% of a sample with 750,000 to 900,000 distinct CDR3 sequences, around 38% of them seen once. Sequenced material: blood. These receptors originate from a man younger than 30 with Graves' hyperthyroidism. The CDR3 runs from the conserved cysteine through the conserved F or W. Rows may omit the clone size; those that give it use once, few, many or a size class.

abundance	j_gene	v_gene	CDR3aa
NA	TRBJ2-2	TRBV5-6	CASSLRRDSNTGGLFF
NA	TRBJ2-7	TRBV9	CASSDRSSASYEQYF
NA	TRBJ1-5	TRBV6-6	CASSYGAGGVSNQPQHF
NA	TRBJ1-2	TRBV2	CASSELSTGELYGYTF
NA	TRBJ1-5	TRBV20-1	CSAREPGQLNQPQHF
NA	TRBJ1-2	TRBV20-1	CSAIAGTGNSGYTF
NA	TRBJ2-5	TRBV9	CASSHETSGDGETQYF
NA	TRBJ2-7	TRBV15	CATSRGRGTFYEQYF
once	TRBJ2-2	TRBV10-3	CASSYEDTSTGELFF
NA	TRBJ1-2	TRBV5-6	CASRLRMTGPGYGYTF
many	TRBJ1-5	TRBV19	CASSSSINQPQHF
many	TRBJ1-1	TRBV19	CASTGKEPNTEAFF
once	TRBJ2-7	TRBV12-3/TRBV12-4	CASSFRDRGIYEQYF
few	TRBJ2-2	TRBV19	CASSVPSGGRNTGELFF
many	TRBJ2-7	TRBV10-2	CASSETGLPQYF
few	TRBJ2-7	TRBV7-9	CASSHPSRGYEQYF
NA	TRBJ1-5	TRBV20-1	CSARSSRDRAQPQHF
NA	TRBJ2-5	TRBV25-1	CASRETLSGGAAETQYF
NA	TRBJ1-2	TRBV25-1	CARETGGDYGYTF
NA	TRBJ1-1	TRBV9	CASSQGRGRAEAFF
NA	TRBJ2-7	TRBV12-3/TRBV12-4	CASSSTLEGLSREQYF
many	TRBJ1-1	TRBV20-1	CSARNSLEAFF
many	TRBJ1-1	TRBV12-3/TRBV12-4	CASTHGSLDTEAFF
NA	TRBJ1-4	TRBV14	CASSRTTGDEKLFF
many	TRBJ1-5	TRBV20-1	CSARSATNQPQHF
few	TRBJ1-4	TRBV7-9	CASSPGQGEHEKLFF
NA	TRBJ2-7	TRBV10-3	CAIRKDTEISYEQYF
many	TRBJ1-2	TRBV20-1	CSATGTYYGYTF
few	TRBJ2-6	TRBV5-1	CASTWTGLNSGANVLTF
NA	TRBJ2-5	TRBV7-9	CASSLTGYRFQETQYF
few	TRBJ2-5	TRBV7-9	CASSANVAGQETQYF
few	TRBJ1-1	TRBV4-1	CASSQDRGASTEAFF
NA	TRBJ2-2	TRBV15	CATSGRGSNTGELLF
NA	TRBJ1-2	TRBV9	CASSPMGTYGYTF
few	TRBJ2-7	TRBV25-1	CASSWGANSYEQYF
few	TRBJ1-5	TRBV12-3/TRBV12-4	CASSLGAGLDQPQHF
once	TRBJ1-4	TRBV2	CASSQTGRGGGGKLFF
NA	TRBJ2-7	TRBV7-9	CASSPDIGGYEQYF
many	TRBJ1-5	TRBV7-3	CASSEGSGQPQHF
many	TRBJ1-1	TRBV20-1	CSARPDRNTEAFF
NA	TRBJ2-7	TRBV14	CASSQDREDEQYF
few	TRBJ1-6	TRBV10-3	CASSRAGAYNSPLHF
many	TRBJ1-5	TRBV7-8	CASSPRDRGQPQHF
many	TRBJ2-5	TRBV19	CAGDPGETQYF
NA	TRBJ2-7	TRBV10-3	CASSYSEVLTPYEQYF
NA	TRBJ2-3	TRBV19	CASSPTGSGDTQYF
NA	TRBJ1-1	TRBV7-9	CASSPPGTGITEAFF
NA	TRBJ1-6	TRBV2	CASSDGHWNSPLHF
many	TRBJ1-1	TRBV15	CATSREQETEAFF
many	TRBJ2-7	TRBV7-3	CASSLYTSYEQYF
NA	TRBJ2-7	TRBV12-5	CASGLDWDRSYEQYF
many	TRBJ2-5	TRBV7-8	CASSITGTGVGGETQYF
NA	TRBJ1-6	TRBV5-1	CASSQRTGGAYNSPLHF
NA	TRBJ1-1	TRBV7-6	CASSPEASGSTEAFF
few	TRBJ1-2	TRBV5-6	CASSLPPGQGGYTF
NA	TRBJ1-3	TRBV5-8	CASSQAPPGGNTIYF